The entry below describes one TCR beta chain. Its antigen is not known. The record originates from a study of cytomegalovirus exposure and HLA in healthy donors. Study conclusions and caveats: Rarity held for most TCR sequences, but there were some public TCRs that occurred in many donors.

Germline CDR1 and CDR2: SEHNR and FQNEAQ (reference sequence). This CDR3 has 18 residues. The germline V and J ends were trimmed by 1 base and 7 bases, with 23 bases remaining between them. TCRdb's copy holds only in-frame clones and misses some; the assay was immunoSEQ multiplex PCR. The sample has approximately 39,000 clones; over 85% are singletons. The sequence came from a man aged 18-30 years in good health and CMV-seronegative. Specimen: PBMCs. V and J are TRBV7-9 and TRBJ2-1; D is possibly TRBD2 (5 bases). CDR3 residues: CASSLVLSAGLRLNEQFF. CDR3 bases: TGTGCCAGCAGCTTAGTCCTATCCGCCGGATTAAGACTAAATGAGCAGTTCTTC.